This TCR beta chain is from a study of OX40 agonist ivuxolimab in advanced cancers. Turning to the overall study: Ivuxolimab, which targeted the costimulatory receptor OX40 (CD134), was an agonistic, fully human IgG2 monoclonal antibody. Partial responses were achieved by three dose-escalation patients, of whom one had hepatocellular carcinoma and two had cutaneous melanoma. Patients were allowed to have had prior anti-PD-1, anti-PD-L1 or anti-CTLA-4 therapy, and more than 35% of the dose-escalation patients had been treated with checkpoint inhibitors. The paper describes the monotherapy dose-escalation part (N ≈ 51 patients) of the phase I trial of ivuxolimab. Of the 50 to 55 dose-escalation patients, hepatocellular carcinoma was present in around 20, melanoma in some 15, renal cell carcinoma in 9 and head and neck cancer in 9. Peripheral TCRbeta sequencing was intended to test whether TCR sequence diversity was altered and clonal T-cell expansion was caused by ivuxolimab. Intravenous ivuxolimab was administered to patients every 2 weeks at six dose levels: 0.01, 0.1, 0.3, 1.5, 3 and 10 mg/kg. In the dose-escalation cohort, around four fifths of patients were male, and the mean age was approximately 60 years, with a range of 23 to 79. The research as a whole found: In the 0.1-3.0 mg/kg groups, partial responders had among the lowest normalized peripheral clonal expansion, particularly in CD8+ T cells. At doses from 0.1 to 3.0 mg/kg, clonal expansion was seen in both CD4+ and CD8+ blood T cells between baseline and week 6. The antigen specificity of the clonally expanded peripheral T cells was not determined. Low levels of normalized T-cell clonal expansion were also shown by some nonresponding patients. After ivuxolimab, expanded clones were on average more numerous among CD8+ T cells than among CD4+ T cells.

The trial excluded patients who had a history of autoimmune disease or were on systemic immunosuppression. In every dose cohort, peripheral blood was drawn for TCR sequencing at baseline, cycle 4 day 1, and cycle 7 day 1. Samples were obtained from an open-label, multicenter, first-in-human phase I dose-escalation trial of ivuxolimab. Adults with locally advanced or metastatic melanoma, renal cell carcinoma, hepatocellular carcinoma or head and neck squamous cell carcinoma were enrolled in the trial. Before TCR sequencing, CD4+ T cells and CD8+ T cells from peripheral blood were sorted into separate populations. The germline V gene gives CDR1 as SNHLY and CDR2 as FYNNEI. The germline ends are 9 bases apart after V is trimmed by 6 bases and J by 0 bases. Taken from cysteine to phenylalanine, the CDR3 has 15 residues. The entry retains the CDR3 DNA only, 45 bases that are in frame from base 1. For sequencing of the TCRbeta CDR3 region, genomic DNA was extracted from the sorted cells. The immunoSEQ Assay was used to sequence the TCRbeta CDR3 regions. TCRdb limited this immuneACCESS table to in-frame rearrangements with V and J called. A share of clones is missing; checked studies link under half to unresolved V genes, and the rest is unexplained. The sample records roughly 80,000 clones, about 83% of which are singletons. In total, the top ten clones hold about 0.76% of the sample.

Details on this clone: It has no known antigen specificity. The input lacks base qualities; no much larger clone sits a single base away.

The receptor was derived from an adult with an advanced solid tumor such as melanoma, head and neck, liver or kidney cancer. This specimen consisted of CD4+ or CD8+ T cells sorted from blood, obtained in a trial of the OX40 agonist ivuxolimab. The rearranged segments are TRBV2 and TRBJ1-6; the D gene lacks a confident call. The DNA sequence is given as TGTGCCAGCAGGCCACAGAGCTCCTATAATTCACCCCTCCACTTT. The translation is CASRPQSSYNSPLHF. The full variable domain, with segments outside the CDR3 supplied by the reference TRBV2 and TRBJ1-6 proteins, appears as EPEVTQTPSHQVTQMGQEVILRCVPISNHLYFYWYRQILGQKVEFLVSFYNNEISEKSEIFDDQFSVERPDGSNFTLKIRSTKLEDSAMYFCASRPQSSYNSPLHFGNGTRLTVT.